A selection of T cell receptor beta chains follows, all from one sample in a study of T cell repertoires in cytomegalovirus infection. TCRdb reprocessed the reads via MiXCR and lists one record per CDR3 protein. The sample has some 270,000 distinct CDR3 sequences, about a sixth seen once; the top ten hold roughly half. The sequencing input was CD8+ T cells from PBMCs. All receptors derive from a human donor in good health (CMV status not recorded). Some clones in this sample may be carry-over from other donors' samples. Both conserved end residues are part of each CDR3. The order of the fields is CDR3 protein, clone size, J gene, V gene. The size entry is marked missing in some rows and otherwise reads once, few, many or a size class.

CASSQAAGTSQETQYF . TRBJ2-5 TRBV4-2
CSVALGLTRETQYF . TRBJ2-5 TRBV29-1
CASSPWVYPATEAFF many TRBJ1-1 TRBV12-3/TRBV12-4
CSVGGSGGANEQFF . TRBJ2-1 TRBV29-1
CSAEHLNTEAFF . TRBJ1-1 TRBV20-1
CSVDRDTLTGELFF . TRBJ2-2 TRBV29-1
CASSLDGQDQPQHF many TRBJ1-5 TRBV7-8
CASSSTGTEFF many TRBJ1-1 TRBV7-9
CASSLYDRGYSGELFF many TRBJ2-2 TRBV7-3
CASSFGLAKHTDTQYF many TRBJ2-3 TRBV12-3/TRBV12-4
CASSPLPSGGAGDTQYF . TRBJ2-3 TRBV18
CASIGGYSGNTIYF . TRBJ1-3 TRBV2
CASRLEGAGGPRDTQYF few TRBJ2-3 TRBV6-5
CASRVRGPDKEKLFF few TRBJ1-4 TRBV19
CASSSTPGQGSDTQYF . TRBJ2-3 TRBV7-9
CASSLRTGRGGSNYGYTF many TRBJ1-2 TRBV5-4
CASSFPAPYHGLYEQYF many TRBJ2-7 TRBV7-8
CASEGILSYEQYF few TRBJ2-7 TRBV6-2/TRBV6-3
CASSFNGEETQYF few TRBJ2-5 TRBV5-6
CASSSWGQGGPNEQFF . TRBJ2-1 TRBV27
CASSLLRAWTGERDIQYF . TRBJ2-4 TRBV5-6
CASSKRQGWGTGELFF . TRBJ2-2 TRBV6-2/TRBV6-3
CASSHLGRGNTEAFF many TRBJ1-1 TRBV6-1
CASSLTGASGGGLYNEQFF . TRBJ2-1 TRBV11-2
CASSLGPVSSNTGELFF . TRBJ2-2 TRBV5-1
CSARDHRGKYNEQFF . TRBJ2-1 TRBV20-1
CSARDPGGPTGGSGNTIYF few TRBJ1-3 TRBV20-1
CASSYWAGRGYGYTF . TRBJ1-2 TRBV6-8
CASSSETEESTEAFF many TRBJ1-1 TRBV6-1
CATSREEGYESPRDNEQFF few TRBJ2-1 TRBV15
CASSPAGTASNTEAFF . TRBJ1-1 TRBV11-2